This TCR beta chain was identified during a study of shared clonotypes between healthy human individuals. The CDR3 runs to 14 residues. Germline CDR1 and CDR2: SGHVS and FQNEAQ. Trimming cost V 5 bases and J 2 bases, with 13 bases left between them. TCRdb's copy holds only in-frame clones and misses some; the assay was immunoSEQ multiplex PCR. The repertoire includes about 450,000 clones, 79% of them detected once, and 13% sits in the top ten. In its sample, this clone was seen a few times. The sequencing input was PBMCs. The sequence derives from a woman aged 40 to 50 in good health. Some clones in this sample may be carry-over from other donors' samples. The genes are TRBV7-8 and TRBJ2-7; weak D call: TRBD1 (5 bases). The CDR3: CASSLTVSTYEQYF. Written as DNA, the CDR3 is TGTGCCAGCAGCCTGACAGTTTCAACCTACGAGCAGTACTTC.